This note documents a single T cell receptor beta chain sequence. The sample is drawn from a study of blood T cell repertoires in COVID-19. The overall study: The United States, Italy and Spain provided the acute and convalescent COVID-19 samples. Sources were T cells, B-cell-depleted T cells, or PBMCs; the material itself was cDNA or gDNA.

Produced via immunoSEQ multiplex PCR; TCRdb's table is partial and in-frame only. The table shows around 100,000 clones, with about 77% occurring only once. The CDR3 is made up of 15 amino acids. Deletions cut 4 bases from V and 3 bases from J, with 15 bases between. Germline-derived CDR1 and CDR2 are SEHNR and FQNEAQ (reference sequence). The J gene is TRBJ1-1, the V gene TRBV7-9, with D possibly matching TRBD1 (5 bases). The sequencing input was peripheral blood. The sequence came from a man between 65 and 85 years old with active or convalescent COVID-19. In DNA form, the CDR3 reads TGTGCCAGCAGCTCTTCGGGGGAGTGGGACACTGAAGCTTTCTTT. Its protein is CASSSSGEWDTEAFF.